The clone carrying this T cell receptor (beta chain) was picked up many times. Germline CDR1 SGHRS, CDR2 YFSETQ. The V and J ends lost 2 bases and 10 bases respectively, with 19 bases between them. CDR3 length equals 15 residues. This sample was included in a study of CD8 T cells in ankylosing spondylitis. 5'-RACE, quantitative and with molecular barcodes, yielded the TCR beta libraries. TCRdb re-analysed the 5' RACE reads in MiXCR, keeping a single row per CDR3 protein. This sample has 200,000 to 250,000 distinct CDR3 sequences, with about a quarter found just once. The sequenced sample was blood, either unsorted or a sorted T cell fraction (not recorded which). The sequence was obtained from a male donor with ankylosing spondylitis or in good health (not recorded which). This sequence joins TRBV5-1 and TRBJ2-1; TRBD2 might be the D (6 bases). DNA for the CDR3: TGCGCCAGCAGCTTCGGCGAGCGGAGGGGCAGGGAGCAGTTCTTC. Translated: CASSFGERRGREQFF.